Listed below are T cell receptor beta chains from one sample, sequenced in a study of blood T cells in healthy people across ages. TCRdb re-called the 5' RACE reads with MiXCR, one entry per CDR3 protein. The repertoire includes over 600,000 distinct CDR3 sequences, around three fifths of them detected once, and 20% to 30% sits in the top ten. Material for sequencing was blood. Receptors were obtained from a man aged 35 to 55 in good health. Each CDR3 is given with its conserved first and last residue. Fields, in order: V gene, clone size, J gene, D gene, CDR3 DNA, CDR3 protein. The D gene is left open where the match is weak. Clone sizes are given selectively: once, few, many, or a class where the clone is expanded.

>TRBV7-2|NA|TRBJ2-7|NA
TGTGCCAGCAGCTTAGAGGGGGGGAAGTACGAGCAGTACTTC
CASSLEGGKYEQYF
>TRBV29-1|once|TRBJ2-7|TRBD2
TGCAGCGTCGACGGTCATAGCGGGGGGGTGACCTACAATGAGCAGTACTTC
CSVDGHSGGVTYNEQYF
>TRBV29-1|NA|TRBJ1-5|NA
TGCAGCGTTGGGTCCAGGAATCAGCCCCAGCATTTT
CSVGSRNQPQHF
>TRBV14|NA|TRBJ2-1|NA
TGTGCCAGCAGCCAAGCTGGAGAGCAGTTCTTC
CASSQAGEQFF
>TRBV29-1|NA|TRBJ2-5|NA
TGCAGCGGGGCAAGTCAAGAGACCCAGTACTTC
CSGASQETQYF
>TRBV20-1|NA|TRBJ2-7|TRBD1
TGCAGTGCTAGAGATCTAAGGGGGCTCTACGAGCAGTACTTC
CSARDLRGLYEQYF
>TRBV28|NA|TRBJ2-7|TRBD2
TGTGCCAGCAGGACTAGCGGGAGAAGCTCCTACGAGCAGTACTTC
CASRTSGRSSYEQYF
>TRBV27|NA|TRBJ1-6|NA
TGTGCCAGCAGTTTATTCAATTCACCCCTCCACTTT
CASSLFNSPLHF
>TRBV7-2|NA|TRBJ2-1|TRBD2
TGTGCCAGCAGCGGGGGGGGTATGTCCTACAATGAGCAGTTCTTC
CASSGGGMSYNEQFF
>TRBV7-2|NA|TRBJ1-1|NA
TGTGCCAGCAGCACCCAGGGTGGCCTTGTCACTGAAGCTTTCTTT
CASSTQGGLVTEAFF
>TRBV4-1|NA|TRBJ2-1|TRBD2
TGCGCCAGCAGCCAAACTAGCGGGTCTGGCAATGAGCAGTTCTTC
CASSQTSGSGNEQFF
>TRBV12-5|NA|TRBJ2-5|TRBD2
TGTGCTAGTGGTTTGGTATTTGGCCTAGCGGGAGGGTCAGAGACCCAGTACTTC
CASGLVFGLAGGSETQYF
>TRBV20-1|NA|TRBJ2-3|NA
TGCAGTGCCAAATTCGTCAGCACAGATACGCAGTATTTT
CSAKFVSTDTQYF
>TRBV7-2|NA|TRBJ2-7|TRBD2
TGTGCCAGCAGCGGACGATTCGGGAGGGCCTCCTACGAGCAGTACTTC
CASSGRFGRASYEQYF
>TRBV9|NA|TRBJ2-1|TRBD2
TGTGCCAGCAGCGGGAATCCGGGACTAGCGGGATTACCCTACAATGAGCAGTTCTTC
CASSGNPGLAGLPYNEQFF
>TRBV10-3|NA|TRBJ2-1|NA
TGTGCCATCAGTGAGGTTGGAGGGAACGAAGAGCAGTTCTTC
CAISEVGGNEEQFF
>TRBV6-2/TRBV6-3|NA|TRBJ2-7|TRBD1
TGTGCCAGCTTTTTTGGACCCCGGGACAGAACCTACGAGCAGTACTTC
CASFFGPRDRTYEQYF
>TRBV10-3|few|TRBJ2-7|NA
TGTGCCATCGGTCCCGAATTCTCTAGCGAGCAGTACTTC
CAIGPEFSSEQYF
>TRBV5-1|few|TRBJ1-2|TRBD1
TGCGCCAGCAGCGAGGGACAGGGGATTTATGGCTACACCTTC
CASSEGQGIYGYTF
>TRBV20-1|NA|TRBJ2-5|NA
TGCAGTGCCACAGTCCTGGGGATACAAGAGACCCAGTACTTC
CSATVLGIQETQYF
>TRBV29-1|NA|TRBJ1-2|NA
TGCAGCGTTCCTCGGGGGGCGAGGGTTAATGGCTACACCTTC
CSVPRGARVNGYTF
>TRBV24-1|NA|TRBJ2-1|NA
TGTGCCACCAGTGATTTACGCGGTGTAGGGACCAATGAGCAGTTCTTC
CATSDLRGVGTNEQFF
>TRBV6-6|few|TRBJ2-1|TRBD2
TGTGCCAGCAGCCAACGCGGGGGGGCCAATCTGCACAATGAGCAGTTCTTC
CASSQRGGANLHNEQFF
>TRBV5-1|NA|TRBJ1-1|NA
TGCGCCAGCAGCTTCCGGGCAGGGACCCGAGGTGGGAACACTGAAGCTTTCTTT
CASSFRAGTRGGNTEAFF
>TRBV15|few|TRBJ2-3|NA
TGTGCCACCAGCCCGATCCCCGGGTATCAGTATTTT
CATSPIPGYQYF
>TRBV5-1|NA|TRBJ2-7|NA
TGCGCCAGCAGCTTGTCATCAGCCTCCTACGAGCAGTACTTC
CASSLSSASYEQYF
>TRBV20-1|NA|TRBJ2-1|NA
TGCAGTGCTACTCCTACTGGCGGAGCCTACAATGAGCAGTTCTTC
CSATPTGGAYNEQFF
>TRBV9|few|TRBJ2-3|NA
TGTGCCAGCAGCTTCAGACAGAGCACAGATACGCAGTATTTT
CASSFRQSTDTQYF
>TRBV28|NA|TRBJ2-5|NA
TGTGCCAGCAGCACGGGGGCTCCCCCCGTCCAAGAGACCCAGTACTTC
CASSTGAPPVQETQYF
>TRBV18|NA|TRBJ1-6|TRBD1
TGTGCCAGCTCACCATTTTCGACAGGGGCTCAATCACCCCTCCACTTT
CASSPFSTGAQSPLHF
>TRBV11-1|NA|TRBJ2-5|NA
TGTGCCAGCAGCTTAGAAGCTACCCTCCAAGAGACCCAGTACTTC
CASSLEATLQETQYF
>TRBV28|NA|TRBJ2-7|NA
TGTGCCAGCAGTCGAACCCCCGTATACGAGCAGTACTTC
CASSRTPVYEQYF
>TRBV27|NA|TRBJ1-2|TRBD1
TGTGCCAGCAGTTTAGAGTCGGGACAGGGGTATGGCTACACCTTC
CASSLESGQGYGYTF
>TRBV6-4|few|TRBJ2-3|TRBD2
TGTGCCAGCAGTCCGAGGGCGGGGGGGCAACCAGATACGCAGTATTTT
CASSPRAGGQPDTQYF
>TRBV28|NA|TRBJ1-5|NA
TGTGCCAGCAGTCCGAACCCGGGATCTTATCAGCCCCAGCATTTT
CASSPNPGSYQPQHF
>TRBV5-1|NA|TRBJ2-7|NA
TGTGCCAGCAGCTTGGGGTGGAGGGTTCCTTCCTACGAGCAGTACTTC
CASSLGWRVPSYEQYF
>TRBV3-1|few|TRBJ2-3|NA
TGTGCCAGCAGGAAAAGTAGCGGCGCAGATACGCAGTATTTT
CASRKSSGADTQYF
>TRBV6-1|NA|TRBJ1-5|TRBD1
TGTGCCAGCAGTGTACAGGGGACAGGGTCGCCCCAGCATTTT
CASSVQGTGSPQHF
>TRBV12-3/TRBV12-4|NA|TRBJ2-5|TRBD2
TGTGCCAGCAGTTTTAGCGGGGGGAGGATTAAAGAGACCCAGTACTTC
CASSFSGGRIKETQYF
>TRBV5-1|NA|TRBJ2-7|NA
TGCGCCAGCAGAGAGCAGAATGAGCAGTACTTC
CASREQNEQYF
>TRBV2|once|TRBJ2-5|NA
TGTGCCAGCAGTGAACCGGCGCTGTGGGCCCAGTACTTC
CASSEPALWAQYF
>TRBV29-1|NA|TRBJ1-1|NA
TGCAGCGTCGGGGACGGTGAAGCTTTCTTT
CSVGDGEAFF
>TRBV6-1|few|TRBJ2-7|TRBD2
TGTGCCAGCAGACGCAGACTAGCGGACTCATCCTACGAGCAGTACTTC
CASRRRLADSSYEQYF
>TRBV4-2|few|TRBJ2-3|NA
TGTGCCAGCAGCCATCGCACAGATACGCAGTATTTT
CASSHRTDTQYF
>TRBV12-3/TRBV12-4|few|TRBJ2-1|NA
TGTGCCAGCAGCGGGAACTCGAGGGAGCAGTTCTTC
CASSGNSREQFF
>TRBV29-1|NA|TRBJ2-1|NA
TGCAGCGTTGAGGGGTCGAGTCGATTGGATGAGCAGTTCTTC
CSVEGSSRLDEQFF
>TRBV6-5|NA|TRBJ2-6|NA
TGTGCCAGCAGTTACTGGGGGGTTCGCTCTGGGGCCAACGTCCTGACTTTC
CASSYWGVRSGANVLTF
>TRBV29-1|NA|TRBJ1-2|NA
TGCAGCGTTGAGGTTTCTACAGGGTATGGCTACACCTTC
CSVEVSTGYGYTF
>TRBV7-2|NA|TRBJ1-3|NA
TGTGCCAGCAGCCCCCAACGCGGAAACACCATATATTTT
CASSPQRGNTIYF
>TRBV7-9|few|TRBJ2-1|TRBD2
TGTGCCAGCAGCGCGACAGGACTAGCGGGCTCTAATGAGCAGTTCTTC
CASSATGLAGSNEQFF